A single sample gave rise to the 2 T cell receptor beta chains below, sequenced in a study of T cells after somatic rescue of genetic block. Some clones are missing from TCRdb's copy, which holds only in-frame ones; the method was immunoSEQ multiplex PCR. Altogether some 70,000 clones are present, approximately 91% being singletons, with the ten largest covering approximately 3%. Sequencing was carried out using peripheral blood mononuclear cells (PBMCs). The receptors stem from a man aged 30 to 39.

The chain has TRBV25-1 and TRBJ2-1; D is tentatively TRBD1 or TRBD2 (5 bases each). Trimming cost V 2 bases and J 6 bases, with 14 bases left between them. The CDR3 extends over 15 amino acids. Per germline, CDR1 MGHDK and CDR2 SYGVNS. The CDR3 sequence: CASSELGGTSNEQFF. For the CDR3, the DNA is TGTGCCAGCAGTGAACTTGGGGGTACCAGCAATGAGCAGTTCTTC.

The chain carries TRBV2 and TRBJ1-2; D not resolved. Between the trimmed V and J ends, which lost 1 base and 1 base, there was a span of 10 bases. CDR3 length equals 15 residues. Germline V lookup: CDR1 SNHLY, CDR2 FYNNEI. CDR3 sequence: CASSEGGARNYGYTF. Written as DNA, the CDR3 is TGTGCCAGCAGTGAAGGAGGAGCCCGTAACTATGGCTACACCTTC.